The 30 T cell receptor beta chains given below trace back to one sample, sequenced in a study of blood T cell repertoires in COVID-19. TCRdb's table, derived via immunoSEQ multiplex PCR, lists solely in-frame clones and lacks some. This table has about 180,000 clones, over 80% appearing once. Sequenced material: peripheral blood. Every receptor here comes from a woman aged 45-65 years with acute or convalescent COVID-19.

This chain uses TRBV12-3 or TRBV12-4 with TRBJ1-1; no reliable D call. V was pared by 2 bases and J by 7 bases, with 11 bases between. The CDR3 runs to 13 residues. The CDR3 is CASSLIGVLEAFF. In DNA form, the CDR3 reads TGTGCCAGCAGTTTAATAGGAGTCCTTGAAGCTTTCTTT.

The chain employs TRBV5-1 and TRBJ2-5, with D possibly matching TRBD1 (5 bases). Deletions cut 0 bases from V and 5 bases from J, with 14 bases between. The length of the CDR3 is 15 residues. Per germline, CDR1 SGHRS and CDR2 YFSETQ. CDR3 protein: CASSLGVGDGETQYF. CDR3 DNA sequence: TGCGCCAGCAGCTTGGGTGTAGGGGATGGCGAGACCCAGTACTTC.

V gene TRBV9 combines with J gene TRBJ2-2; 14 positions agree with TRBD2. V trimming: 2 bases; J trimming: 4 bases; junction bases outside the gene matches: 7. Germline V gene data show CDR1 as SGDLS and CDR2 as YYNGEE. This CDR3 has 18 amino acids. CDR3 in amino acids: CASSVGLAGEPGTGELFF. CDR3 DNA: TGTGCCAGCAGCGTGGGACTAGCGGGGGAACCCGGCACCGGGGAGCTGTTTTTT.

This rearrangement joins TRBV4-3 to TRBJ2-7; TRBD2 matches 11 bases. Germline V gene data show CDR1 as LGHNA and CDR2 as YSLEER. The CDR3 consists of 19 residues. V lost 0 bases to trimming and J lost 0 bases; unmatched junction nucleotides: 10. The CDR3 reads CASSQEWASGRSSSYEQYF. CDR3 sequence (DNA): TGCGCCAGCAGCCAAGAATGGGCTAGCGGGAGGTCGAGCTCCTACGAGCAGTACTTC.

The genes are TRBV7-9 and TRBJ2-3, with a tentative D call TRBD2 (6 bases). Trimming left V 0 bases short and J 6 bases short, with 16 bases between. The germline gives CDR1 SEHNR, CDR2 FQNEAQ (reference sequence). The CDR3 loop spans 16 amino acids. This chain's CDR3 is CASSLAVGAGSDTQYF. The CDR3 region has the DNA TGTGCCAGCAGCTTAGCGGTAGGGGCGGGGTCGGATACGCAGTATTTT.

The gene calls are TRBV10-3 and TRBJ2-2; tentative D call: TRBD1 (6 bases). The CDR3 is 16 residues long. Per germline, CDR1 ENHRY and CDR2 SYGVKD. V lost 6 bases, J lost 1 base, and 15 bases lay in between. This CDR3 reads CAIRMGTNLNTGELFF. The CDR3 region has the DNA TGTGCCATCAGGATGGGGACAAACTTGAACACCGGGGAGCTGTTTTTT.

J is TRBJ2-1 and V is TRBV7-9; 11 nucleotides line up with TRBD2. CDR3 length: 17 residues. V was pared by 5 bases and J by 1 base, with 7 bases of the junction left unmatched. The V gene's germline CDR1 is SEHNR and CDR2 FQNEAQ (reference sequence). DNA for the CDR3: TGTGCCAGCAGCATCCGGACTAGCGGGCGGTCCTACAATGAGCAGTTCTTC. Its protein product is CASSIRTSGRSYNEQFF.

Written as DNA, the CDR3 is TGTGCCAGCAGTTTATCTCAGGGAGGAGGCTACACCTTC. Amino acids: CASSLSQGGGYTF. The chain combines TRBV27 with TRBJ1-2; D is possibly TRBD1 (5 bases). Trimming took off 0 bases at V and 8 bases at J, with 10 bases between the two ends. This CDR3 is built from 13 residues. From germline, CDR1 is MNHEY and CDR2 SMNVEV (reference sequence).

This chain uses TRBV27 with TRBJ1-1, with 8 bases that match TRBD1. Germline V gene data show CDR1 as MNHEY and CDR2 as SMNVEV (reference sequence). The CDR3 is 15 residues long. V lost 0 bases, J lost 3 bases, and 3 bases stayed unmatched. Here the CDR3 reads CASSLSAGGYTEAFF. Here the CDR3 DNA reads TGTGCCAGCAGTTTATCGGCAGGGGGCTACACTGAAGCTTTCTTT.

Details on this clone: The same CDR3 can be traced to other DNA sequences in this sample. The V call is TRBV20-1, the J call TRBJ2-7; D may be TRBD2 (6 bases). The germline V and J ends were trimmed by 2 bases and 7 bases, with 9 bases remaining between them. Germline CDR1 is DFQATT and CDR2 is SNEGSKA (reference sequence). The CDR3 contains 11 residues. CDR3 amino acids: CSARSGFEQYF. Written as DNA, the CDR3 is TGCAGTGCTAGAAGCGGGTTTGAGCAGTACTTC.

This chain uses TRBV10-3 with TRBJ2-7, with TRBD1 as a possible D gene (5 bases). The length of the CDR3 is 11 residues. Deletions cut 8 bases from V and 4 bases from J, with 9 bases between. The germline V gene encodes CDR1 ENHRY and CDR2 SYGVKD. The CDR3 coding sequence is TGTGCCATCCCCCGACAGTACGAGCAGTACTTC. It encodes CAIPRQYEQYF.

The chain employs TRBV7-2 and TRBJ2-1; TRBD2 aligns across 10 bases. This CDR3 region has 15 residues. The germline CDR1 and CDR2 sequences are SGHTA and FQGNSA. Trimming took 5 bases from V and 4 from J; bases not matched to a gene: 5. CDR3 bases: TGTGCCAGCAGCCCCGGGACTAGCGTATACAATGAGCAGTTCTTC. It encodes CASSPGTSVYNEQFF.

As DNA, the CDR3 is TGTGCCAGCAGTGAGCTCGGGACTAGCGGTAACCCCACAGATACGCAGTATTTT. This translates into CASSELGTSGNPTDTQYF. The V and J genes are TRBV6-1 and TRBJ2-3; TRBD2 matches 11 bases. The CDR3 runs 18 residues. The J segment lost 2 bases and the V segment lost 3 bases, leaving 10 bases of the junction unmatched. The germline V gene encodes CDR1 MNHNS and CDR2 SASEGT.

This CDR3 reads CASSSWASQETQYF. The CDR3 DNA reads TGTGCCAGCAGCTCCTGGGCGAGCCAAGAGACCCAGTACTTC. The rearrangement uses TRBV5-6 and TRBJ2-5; D ambiguous. The CDR3 has 14 residues. Per the germline V gene, CDR1 is SGHDT and CDR2 is YYEEEE. V lost 3 bases and J 1 base, leaving 10 bases between the germline ends.

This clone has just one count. CDR3 DNA sequence: TGTGCCAGCAGCGTTGTTGGGGGGAACCAAGAGACCCAGTACTTC. Translating gives CASSVVGGNQETQYF. The chain recombines TRBV9 with TRBJ2-5; a weak D match, TRBD2 (6 bases). With 2 bases removed from V and 0 bases from J, the gap between germline ends came to 11 bases. The CDR3 has 15 amino acids. Germline CDR1 and CDR2: SGDLS and YYNGEE. The full variable domain, completed using reference TRBV9 and TRBJ2-5, is DSGVTQTPKHLITATGQRVTLRCSPRSGDLSVYWYQQSLDQGLQFLIQYYNGEERAKGNILERFSAQQFPDLHSELNLSSLELGDSALYFCASSVVGGNQETQYFGPGTRLLVL.

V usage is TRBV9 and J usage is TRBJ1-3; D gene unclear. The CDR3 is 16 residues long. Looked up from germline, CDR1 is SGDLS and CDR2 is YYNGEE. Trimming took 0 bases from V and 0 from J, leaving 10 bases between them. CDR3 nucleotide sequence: TGTGCCAGCAGCGTAGGTGGCGGAGCCTCTGGAAACACCATATATTTT. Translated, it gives CASSVGGGASGNTIYF.

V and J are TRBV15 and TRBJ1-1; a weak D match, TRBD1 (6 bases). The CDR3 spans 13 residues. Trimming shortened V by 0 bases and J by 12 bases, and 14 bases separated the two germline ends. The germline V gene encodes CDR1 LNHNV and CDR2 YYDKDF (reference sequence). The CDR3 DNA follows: TGTGCCACCAGCAGAGATCGGAACAGGGAATCTTTCTTT. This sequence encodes CATSRDRNRESFF.

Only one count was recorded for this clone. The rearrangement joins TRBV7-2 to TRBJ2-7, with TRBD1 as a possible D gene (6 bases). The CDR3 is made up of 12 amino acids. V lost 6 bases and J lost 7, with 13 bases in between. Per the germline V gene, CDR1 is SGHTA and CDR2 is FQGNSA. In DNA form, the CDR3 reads TGTGCCAGCAGTTTGACAGGTGTAGAGCAGTACTTC. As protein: CASSLTGVEQYF.

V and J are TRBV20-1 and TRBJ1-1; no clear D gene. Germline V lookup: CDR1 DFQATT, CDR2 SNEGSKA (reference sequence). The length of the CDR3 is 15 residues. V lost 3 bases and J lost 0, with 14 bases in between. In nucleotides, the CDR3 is TGCAGTGCTAGTATCGCGAAAATTATGAACACTGAAGCTTTCTTT. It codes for CSASIAKIMNTEAFF.

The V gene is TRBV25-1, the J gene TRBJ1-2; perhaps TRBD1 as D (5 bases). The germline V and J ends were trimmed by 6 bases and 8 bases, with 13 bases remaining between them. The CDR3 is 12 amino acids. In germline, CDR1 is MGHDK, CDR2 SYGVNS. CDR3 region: CASSPTGGGYTF. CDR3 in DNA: TGTGCCAGCAGCCCAACGGGGGGGGGCTACACCTTC.

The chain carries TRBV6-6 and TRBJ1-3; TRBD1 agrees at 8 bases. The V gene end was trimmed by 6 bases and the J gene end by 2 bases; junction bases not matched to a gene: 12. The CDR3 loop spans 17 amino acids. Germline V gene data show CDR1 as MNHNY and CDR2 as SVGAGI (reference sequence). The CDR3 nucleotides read TGTGCCAGCAGCCGACAGGGGCCAGCAGAGGCTGGAAACACCATATATTTT. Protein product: CASSRQGPAEAGNTIYF.

The CDR3 nucleotides read TGTGCCAGCAGCTTACTAACCAATACGCAGTATTTT. This encodes CASSLLTNTQYF. This chain connects TRBV7-2 to TRBJ2-3; D call uncertain. Deletions cut 2 bases from V and 7 bases from J, with 7 bases between. Germline values: CDR1 SGHTA, CDR2 FQGNSA. This CDR3 contains 12 residues.

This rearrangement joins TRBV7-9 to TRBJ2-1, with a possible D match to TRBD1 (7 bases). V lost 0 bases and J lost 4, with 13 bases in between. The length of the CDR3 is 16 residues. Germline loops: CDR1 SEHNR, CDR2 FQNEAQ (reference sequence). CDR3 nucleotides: TGTGCCAGCAGCTTAGCGCCACAGGGGAGGTACAATGAGCAGTTCTTC. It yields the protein CASSLAPQGRYNEQFF.

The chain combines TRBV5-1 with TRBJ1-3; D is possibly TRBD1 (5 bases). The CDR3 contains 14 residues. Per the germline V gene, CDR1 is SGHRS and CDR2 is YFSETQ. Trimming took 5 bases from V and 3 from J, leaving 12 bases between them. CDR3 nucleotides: TGCGCCAGCAGACAAGGGGATGTTGGAAACACCATATATTTT. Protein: CASRQGDVGNTIYF.

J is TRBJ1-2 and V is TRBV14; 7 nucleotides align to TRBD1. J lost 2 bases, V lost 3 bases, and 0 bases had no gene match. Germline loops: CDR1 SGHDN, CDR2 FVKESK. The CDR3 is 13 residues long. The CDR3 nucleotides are TGTGCCAGCAGCCAGGACAGGAACTATGGCTACACCTTC. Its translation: CASSQDRNYGYTF.

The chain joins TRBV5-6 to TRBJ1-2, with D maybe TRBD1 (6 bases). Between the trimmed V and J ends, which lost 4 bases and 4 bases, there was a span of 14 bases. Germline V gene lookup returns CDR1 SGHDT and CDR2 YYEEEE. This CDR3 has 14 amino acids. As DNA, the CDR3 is TGTGCCAGCAGCATTCCGGGACACACCTATGGCTACACCTTC. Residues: CASSIPGHTYGYTF.

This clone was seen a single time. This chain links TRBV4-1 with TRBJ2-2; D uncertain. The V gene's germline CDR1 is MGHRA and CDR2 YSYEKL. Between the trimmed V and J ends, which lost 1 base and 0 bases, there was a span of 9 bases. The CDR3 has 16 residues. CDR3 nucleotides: TGCGCCAGCAGCCAAGGGGCCAACTCGAACACCGGGGAGCTGTTTTTT. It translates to CASSQGANSNTGELFF.

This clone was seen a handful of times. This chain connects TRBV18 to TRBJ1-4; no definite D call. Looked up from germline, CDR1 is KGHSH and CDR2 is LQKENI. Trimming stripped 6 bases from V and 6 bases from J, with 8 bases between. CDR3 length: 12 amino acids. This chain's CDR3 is CASSFSDEKLFF. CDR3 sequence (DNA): TGTGCCAGCTCCTTCTCAGATGAAAAACTGTTTTTT.

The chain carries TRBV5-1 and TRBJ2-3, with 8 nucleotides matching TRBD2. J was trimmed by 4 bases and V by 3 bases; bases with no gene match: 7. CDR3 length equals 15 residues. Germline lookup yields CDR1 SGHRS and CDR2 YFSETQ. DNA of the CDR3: TGCGCCAGCAGCTCGACGGGACTAGGCGCAGATACGCAGTATTTT. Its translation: CASSSTGLGADTQYF.

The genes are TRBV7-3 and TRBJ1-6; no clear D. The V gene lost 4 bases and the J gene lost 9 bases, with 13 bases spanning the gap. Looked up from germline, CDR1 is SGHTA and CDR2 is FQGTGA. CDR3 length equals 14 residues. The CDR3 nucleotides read TGTGCCAGCAGCTCCGCCCCCCTCAGTTCACCCCTCCACTTT. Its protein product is CASSSAPLSSPLHF.